What follows is one TCR beta chain and its context. Data came from immunoSEQ multiplex PCR; TCRdb stores just in-frame clones and leaves some out. The sample consists of tens of thousands of clones, about 93% of them appearing once. The data originate from a study of T cell changes during pregnancy in multiple sclerosis. V trimming: 1 base; J trimming: 9 bases; junction bases outside the gene matches: 3. The CDR3 has 13 amino acids. Germline assignment: CDR1 SGHTA and CDR2 FQGNSA. This chain joins TRBV7-2 and TRBJ2-4; TRBD1 matches at 7 bases. The material was CD4+ T cells from peripheral blood mononuclear cells, obtained in the second trimester of pregnancy. The receptor comes from a female donor with multiple sclerosis, enrolled in a pregnancy study. CDR3 sequence: CASSLGQGSIQYF. CDR3 bases: TGTGCCAGCAGCTTAGGACAGGGAAGCATTCAGTACTTC.